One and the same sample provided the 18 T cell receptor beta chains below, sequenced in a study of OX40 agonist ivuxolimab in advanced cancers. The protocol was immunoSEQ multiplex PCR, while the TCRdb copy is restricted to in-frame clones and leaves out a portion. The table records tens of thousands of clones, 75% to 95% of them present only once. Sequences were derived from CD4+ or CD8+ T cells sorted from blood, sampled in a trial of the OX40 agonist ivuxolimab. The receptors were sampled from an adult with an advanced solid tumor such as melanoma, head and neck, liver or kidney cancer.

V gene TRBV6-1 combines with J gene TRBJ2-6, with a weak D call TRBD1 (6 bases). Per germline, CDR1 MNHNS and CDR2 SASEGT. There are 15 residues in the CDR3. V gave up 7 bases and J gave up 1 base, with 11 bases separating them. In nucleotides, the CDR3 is TGTGCCAGCAAACTCCAGGGGTCTGGGGCCAACGTCCTGACTTTC. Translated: CASKLQGSGANVLTF.

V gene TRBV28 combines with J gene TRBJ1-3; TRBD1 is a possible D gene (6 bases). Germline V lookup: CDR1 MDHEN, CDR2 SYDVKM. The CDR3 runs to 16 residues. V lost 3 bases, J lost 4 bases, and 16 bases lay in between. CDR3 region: CASSLPAGVGGNTIYF. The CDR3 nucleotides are TGTGCCAGCAGTTTGCCTGCAGGGGTCGGAGGAAACACCATATATTTT. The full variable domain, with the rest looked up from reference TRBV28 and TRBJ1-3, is DVKVTQSSRYLVKRTGEKVFLECVQDMDHENMFWYRQDPGLGLRLIYFSYDVKMKEKGDIPEGYSVSREKKERFSLILESASTNQTSMYLCASSLPAGVGGNTIYFGEGSWLTVV.

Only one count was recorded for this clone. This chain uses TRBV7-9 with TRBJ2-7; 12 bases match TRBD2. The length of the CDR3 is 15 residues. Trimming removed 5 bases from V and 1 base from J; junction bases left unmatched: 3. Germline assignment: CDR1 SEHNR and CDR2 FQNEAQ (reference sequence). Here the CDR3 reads CASSMTSGSSYEQYF. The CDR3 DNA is TGTGCCAGCAGCATGACTAGCGGGAGTTCCTACGAGCAGTACTTC.

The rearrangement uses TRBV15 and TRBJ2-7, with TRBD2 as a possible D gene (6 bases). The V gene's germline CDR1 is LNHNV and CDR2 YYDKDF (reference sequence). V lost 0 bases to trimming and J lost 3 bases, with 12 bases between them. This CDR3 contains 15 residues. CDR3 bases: TGTGCCACCAGCAGAGAACGCGGGGCAGGCTACGAGCAGTACTTC. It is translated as CATSRERGAGYEQYF.

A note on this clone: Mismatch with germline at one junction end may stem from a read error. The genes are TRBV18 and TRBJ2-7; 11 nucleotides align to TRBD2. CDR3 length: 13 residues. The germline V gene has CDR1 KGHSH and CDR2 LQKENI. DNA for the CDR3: TGTGCCAGCTCACCACCGGGACTAGCGGCTTTGCACTTC. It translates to CASSPPGLAALHF.

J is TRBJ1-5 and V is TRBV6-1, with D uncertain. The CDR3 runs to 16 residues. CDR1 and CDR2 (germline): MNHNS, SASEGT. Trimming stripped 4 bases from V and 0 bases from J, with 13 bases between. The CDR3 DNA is TGTGCCAGCAGTGTTCTCAGGCGGAGTAGCAATCAGCCCCAGCATTTT. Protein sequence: CASSVLRRSSNQPQHF.

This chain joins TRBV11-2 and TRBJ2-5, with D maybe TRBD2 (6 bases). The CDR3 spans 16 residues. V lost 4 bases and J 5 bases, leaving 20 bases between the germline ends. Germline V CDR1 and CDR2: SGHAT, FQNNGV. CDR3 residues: CASSSTRLGGVETQYF. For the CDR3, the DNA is TGTGCCAGCAGCTCGACCCGTCTAGGCGGGGTCGAGACCCAGTACTTC.

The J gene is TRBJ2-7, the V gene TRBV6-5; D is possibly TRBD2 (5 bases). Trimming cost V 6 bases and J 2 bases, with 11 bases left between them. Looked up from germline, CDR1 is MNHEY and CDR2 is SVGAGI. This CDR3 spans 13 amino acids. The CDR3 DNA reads TGTGCCAGCAGACCTCCGGGGACCTACGAGCAGTACTTC. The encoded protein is CASRPPGTYEQYF.

This chain's CDR3 is CASSGQGGQAGQPQHF. The DNA for the CDR3 is TGTGCCAGCAGTGGTCAGGGGGGGCAGGCCGGTCAGCCCCAGCATTTT. This chain links TRBV2 with TRBJ1-5, with 7 bases lining up with TRBD1. V lost 4 bases to trimming and J lost 6 bases; unmatched junction nucleotides: 12. The CDR3 length is 16 residues. The germline CDR1 and CDR2 sequences are SNHLY and FYNNEI.

CDR3 in DNA: TGTGCCAGCAGTTTAAGGGCCCCACGTGCCCAGTACTTC. As protein: CASSLRAPRAQYF. The chain combines TRBV28 with TRBJ2-5; no definite D call. This CDR3 region has 13 residues. V lost 2 bases, J lost 9 bases, and 13 bases lay in between. Germline V gives CDR1 MDHEN, CDR2 SYDVKM.

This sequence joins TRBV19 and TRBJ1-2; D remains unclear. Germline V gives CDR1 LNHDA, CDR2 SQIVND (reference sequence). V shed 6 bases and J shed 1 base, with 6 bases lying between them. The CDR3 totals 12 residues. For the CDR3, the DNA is TGTGCCAGTAGGCAGATTAACTATGGCTACACCTTC. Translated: CASRQINYGYTF.

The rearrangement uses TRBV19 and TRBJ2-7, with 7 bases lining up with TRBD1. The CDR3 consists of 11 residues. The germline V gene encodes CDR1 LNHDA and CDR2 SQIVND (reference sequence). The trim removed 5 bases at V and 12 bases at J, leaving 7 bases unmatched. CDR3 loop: CASSARTGMYF. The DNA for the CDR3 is TGTGCCAGTAGTGCCCGGACAGGTATGTACTTC.

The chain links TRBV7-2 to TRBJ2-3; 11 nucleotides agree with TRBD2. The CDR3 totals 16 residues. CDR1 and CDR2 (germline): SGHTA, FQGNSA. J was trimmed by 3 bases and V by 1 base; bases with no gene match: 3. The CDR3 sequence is CASSLGRLAGTDTQYF. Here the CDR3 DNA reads TGTGCCAGCAGCTTAGGTAGACTAGCGGGAACAGATACGCAGTATTTT.

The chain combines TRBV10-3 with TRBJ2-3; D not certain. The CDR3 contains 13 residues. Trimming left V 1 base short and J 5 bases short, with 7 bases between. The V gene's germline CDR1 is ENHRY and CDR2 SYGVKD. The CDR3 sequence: CAISELPGDTQYF. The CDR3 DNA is TGTGCCATCAGTGAGTTACCTGGAGATACGCAGTATTTT.

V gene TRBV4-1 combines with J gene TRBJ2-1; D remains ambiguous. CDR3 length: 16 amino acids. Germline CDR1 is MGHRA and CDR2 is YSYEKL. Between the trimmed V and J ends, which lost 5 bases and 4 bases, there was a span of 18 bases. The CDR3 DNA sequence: TGCGCCAGCAGCGTCCGAGCAGGTGAACATTACAATGAGCAGTTCTTC. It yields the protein CASSVRAGEHYNEQFF.

The CDR3 spells CASSGTSGNYNEQFF. DNA for the CDR3: TGTGCCAGCAGCGGGACTAGCGGGAACTACAATGAGCAGTTCTTC. The genes are TRBV6-6 and TRBJ2-1, with 13 bases lining up with TRBD2. The CDR3 is 15 residues long. The ends lost 6 bases at V and 3 bases at J; junction bases unmatched: 2. Germline loops: CDR1 MNHNY, CDR2 SVGAGI (reference sequence).

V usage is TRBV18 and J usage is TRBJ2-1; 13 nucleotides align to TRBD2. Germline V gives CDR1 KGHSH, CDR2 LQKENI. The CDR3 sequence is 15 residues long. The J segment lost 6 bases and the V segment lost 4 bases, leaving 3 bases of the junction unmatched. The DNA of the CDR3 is TGTGCCAGCTCACTTCGGACTAGCGGGGGCAATGAGCAGTTCTTC. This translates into CASSLRTSGGNEQFF.

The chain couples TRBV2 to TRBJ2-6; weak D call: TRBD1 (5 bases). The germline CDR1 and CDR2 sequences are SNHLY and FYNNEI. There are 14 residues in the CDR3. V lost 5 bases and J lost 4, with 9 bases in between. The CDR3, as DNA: TGTGCCAGCAGTACAGGAGCAGGGGCCAACGTCCTGACTTTC. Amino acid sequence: CASSTGAGANVLTF.